This T cell receptor (beta chain) was identified during a study of regulatory T cells in long-lasting Graves disease. There are a few counts of this clonotype. Both iRepertoire HTBI primers and Arm-PCR of CDR3 regions were used to build the TCR beta libraries. TCRdb processed the multiplex PCR reads anew with MiXCR; each CDR3 protein has one entry. The data hold around 450,000 distinct CDR3 sequences, with roughly 21% observed a single time. Time point reported: persistent/refractory GD, antithyroid drugs over 5 years with positive TRAb. There was RNA extracted from PBMCs, and the TCR library was made from it. This TCR was recovered from a female donor with Graves disease. The sequences come from peripheral blood mononuclear cells (PBMCs), collected when the disease was refractory, from a patient treated with antithyroid drugs.

The CDR3 reads CASSLPSGGGPGTQYF. CDR3 coding DNA: TGCGCCAGCAGCCTCCCTAGCGGGGGGGGTCCGGGGACCCAGTACTTC. V and J are TRBV4-1 and TRBJ2-5, with 12 bases aligning to TRBD2. V shed 4 bases and J 7 bases; nucleotides not matched to a gene: 10. The V gene's germline CDR1 is MGHRA and CDR2 YSYEKL. CDR3 length: 16 residues.